The entry that follows covers one T cell receptor (beta chain) sequence. This specimen belongs to a study of blood T cell repertoires in COVID-19. Study context: Some COVID-19 samples were acute and others convalescent; all came from the United States, Italy and Spain. Nucleic acid was either cDNA or gDNA, and it came from T cells, B-cell-depleted T cells, or PBMCs.

As processed by the authors: For nucleated cells, counts were estimated from reference gene primer amplification. The protocol was immunoSEQ multiplex PCR, while the TCRdb copy is restricted to in-frame clones and leaves out a portion. V, J and clone size are those of that table, while D and trimming were read from the DNA. Of more than 250,000 clones in the sample, around 90% were seen once. The V and J ends lost 4 bases and 4 bases respectively, with 23 bases between them. The CDR3 contains 18 residues. Germline V gives CDR1 KGHDR, CDR2 SFDVKD. The TCR comes from a man between 45 and 60 years old with active or convalescent COVID-19. Material for sequencing was peripheral blood. The chain is built from TRBV24-1 and TRBJ2-3; TRBD1 is a possible D gene (6 bases). CDR3 sequence: CATSESHTGSPSSDTQYF. CDR3 DNA sequence: TGTGCCACCAGTGAGAGCCATACAGGGTCTCCTAGCTCAGATACGCAGTATTTT.